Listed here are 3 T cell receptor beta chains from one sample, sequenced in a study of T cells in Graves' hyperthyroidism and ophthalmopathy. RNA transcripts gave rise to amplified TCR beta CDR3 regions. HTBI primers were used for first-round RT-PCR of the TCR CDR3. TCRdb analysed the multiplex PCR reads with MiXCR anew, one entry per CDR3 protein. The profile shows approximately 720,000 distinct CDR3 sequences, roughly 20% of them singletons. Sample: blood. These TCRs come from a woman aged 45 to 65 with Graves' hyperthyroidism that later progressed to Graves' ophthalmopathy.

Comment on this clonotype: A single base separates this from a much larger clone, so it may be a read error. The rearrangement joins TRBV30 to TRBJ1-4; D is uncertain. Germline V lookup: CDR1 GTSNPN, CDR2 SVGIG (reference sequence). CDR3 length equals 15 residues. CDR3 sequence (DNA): TGTGCCTGGAGTGCCCTCTCTCCGGTTAGTGAAGAACTGTTTTTT. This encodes CAWSALSPVSEELFF.

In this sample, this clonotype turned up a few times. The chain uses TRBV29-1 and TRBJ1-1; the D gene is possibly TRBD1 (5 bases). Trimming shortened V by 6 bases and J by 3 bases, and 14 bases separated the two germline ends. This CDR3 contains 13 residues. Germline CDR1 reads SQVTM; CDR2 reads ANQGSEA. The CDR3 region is CSVVPWGDTEAFF. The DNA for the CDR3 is TGCAGCGTCGTCCCTTGGGGGGACACTGAAGCTTTCTTT.

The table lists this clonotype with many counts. The CDR3 here is CASKGLGGSTDTQYF. For the CDR3, the DNA is TGCGCCAGCAAAGGTTTGGGTGGCAGCACAGATACGCAGTATTTT. The V and J genes are TRBV5-1 and TRBJ2-3, with D unresolved. The CDR3 length is 15 residues. The germline V gene encodes CDR1 SGHRS and CDR2 YFSETQ. Trimming took off 6 bases at V and 0 bases at J, with 14 bases between the two ends.